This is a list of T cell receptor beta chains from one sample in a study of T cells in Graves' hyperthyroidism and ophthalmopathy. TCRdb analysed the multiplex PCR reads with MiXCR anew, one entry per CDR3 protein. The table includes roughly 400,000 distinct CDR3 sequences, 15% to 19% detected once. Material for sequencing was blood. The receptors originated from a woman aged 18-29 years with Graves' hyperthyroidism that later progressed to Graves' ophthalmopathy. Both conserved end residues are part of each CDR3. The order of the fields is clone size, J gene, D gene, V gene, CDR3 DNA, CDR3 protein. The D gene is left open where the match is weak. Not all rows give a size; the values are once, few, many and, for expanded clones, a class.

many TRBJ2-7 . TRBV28 TGTGCCAGCAGACCCAGACAGCGGATCTACGAGCAGTACTTC CASRPRQRIYEQYF
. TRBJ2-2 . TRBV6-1 TGTGCCATCGCGGGACTTAACACCGGGGAGCTGTTTTTT CAIAGLNTGELFF
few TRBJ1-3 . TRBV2 TGTGCCAGCACCGAGGGGCAGGGAGCGTCTGGAAACACCATATATTTT CASTEGQGASGNTIYF
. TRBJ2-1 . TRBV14 TGTGCCAGCAGCCAAGAGAGGGCCCAGTTCTTC CASSQERAQFF
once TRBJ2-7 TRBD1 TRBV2 TGTGCCAGCAGCCGGGACAGGGGTTCCCACGAGCAGTACTTC CASSRDRGSHEQYF
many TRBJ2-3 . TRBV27 TGTGCCAGCAGCCCTATCAAACCCACAGATACGCAGTATTTT CASSPIKPTDTQYF
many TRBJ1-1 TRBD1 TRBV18 TGTGCCAGTAGCACCACAGGGGACACTGAAGCTTTCTTT CASSTTGDTEAFF
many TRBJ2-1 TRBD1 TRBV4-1 TGCGCCAGCAGCCAAGTTGGACAGGGGGCCGGTGGCAATGAGCAGTTCTTC CASSQVGQGAGGNEQFF
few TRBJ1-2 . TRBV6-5 TGTGCCAGCAGTTCTACAGCCTACTATGGCTACACCTTC CASSSTAYYGYTF
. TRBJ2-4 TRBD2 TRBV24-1 TGTGCCACCAGTGATTCCAAGACCGGGGGGTACATTCAGTACTTC CATSDSKTGGYIQYF
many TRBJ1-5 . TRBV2 TGTGCCAGCAGTGAAGGGTGGGTGGGGCAGCCCCAGCATTTT CASSEGWVGQPQHF
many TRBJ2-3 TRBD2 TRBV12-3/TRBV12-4 TGTGCCAGCAGACTTGGGACTAGCGGACCCACAGATACGCAGTATTTT CASRLGTSGPTDTQYF
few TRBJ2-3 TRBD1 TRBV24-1 TGTGCCACCAGTGATTATCCGGACAGGGGGTTCACAGATACGCAGTATTTT CATSDYPDRGFTDTQYF
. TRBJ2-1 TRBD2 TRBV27 TGTGCCAGCAGTGCCAGCGGGACTAGCGGGAATGAGCAGTTCTTC CASSASGTSGNEQFF
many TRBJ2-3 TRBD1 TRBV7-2 TGTGCCAGCAGGGCCCAGGGGGTGGGGGATACGCAGTATTTT CASRAQGVGDTQYF
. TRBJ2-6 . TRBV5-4 TGTGCCAGCAGCTTGGGCCTCCTCCTCCGGGGGGCCAACGTCCTGACTTTC CASSLGLLLRGANVLTF
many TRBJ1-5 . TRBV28 TGTGCCAGCAGTGACAGTTACAATCAGCCCCAGCATTTT CASSDSYNQPQHF
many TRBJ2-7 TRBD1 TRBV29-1 TGCAGCGTTGAAGTGGGACAGGGGGCGTTCCACGAGCAGTACTTC CSVEVGQGAFHEQYF
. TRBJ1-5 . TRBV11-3 TGTGCCAGCAGCTTAGAATTTGGCCGGGCAGTTCAGCCCCAGCATTTT CASSLEFGRAVQPQHF
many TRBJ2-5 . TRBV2 TGTGCCAGCAGGGCCGGAGGGCCGGGCGGGCAAGAGACCCAGTACTTC CASRAGGPGGQETQYF
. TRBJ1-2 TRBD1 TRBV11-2 TGTGCCAGCAGCCCCGGACAGGGGGAGGGCTATGGCTACACCTTC CASSPGQGEGYGYTF
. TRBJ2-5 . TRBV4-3 TGCGCCAGCAGCCAAGTGGGGGGAGAGACCCAGTACTTC CASSQVGGETQYF